The rows below give T cell receptor beta chains drawn from one sample of a study of cytomegalovirus exposure and HLA in healthy donors. Method: immunoSEQ multiplex PCR; TCRdb's copy keeps in-frame clones and lacks some. This sample has about 160,000 clones; 82% occur once, and the top ten carry around 10%. The specimen sequenced was PBMCs. The source is a man aged 50-59 years in good health and CMV-seropositive. Each CDR3 is given with its conserved first and last residue. A D gene is named only where the DNA matches it firmly. Where a row states a size, it is once, few, many or the class of an expanded clone; other rows omit it.

>NA|TRBD1|TRBJ1-2|TRBV5-6
CASSLGDRARNSGYTF
TGTGCCAGCAGCTTGGGTGACAGGGCCCGAAACTCTGGCTACACCTTC
>NA|NA|TRBJ2-1|TRBV4-1
CASSQDRSLRGTEQFF
TGCGCCAGCAGCCAAGATCGTTCCCTTAGGGGGACTGAGCAGTTCTTC
>few|NA|TRBJ2-2|TRBV30
CAWSVSSGVGTGELFF
TGTGCCTGGAGTGTTTCATCAGGGGTGGGCACCGGGGAGCTGTTTTTT
>NA|NA|TRBJ2-3|TRBV7-3
CASSLTGVADTQYF
TGTGCCAGCAGCTTAACTGGAGTAGCGGATACGCAGTATTTT
>NA|TRBD2|TRBJ2-7|TRBV11-2
CASSLGLAGVEQYF
TGTGCCAGCAGCTTGGGACTAGCGGGAGTCGAGCAGTACTTC
>NA|NA|TRBJ1-3|TRBV11-2
CASSQTSGSGNTIYF
TGTGCCAGCAGCCAGACATCAGGCTCTGGAAACACCATATATTTT
>NA|NA|TRBJ2-7|TRBV6-1
CASSAIYEQYF
TGTGCCAGCAGTGCTATCTACGAGCAGTACTTC
>few|TRBD1|TRBJ1-3|TRBV10-3
CATWTGRDSGNTIYF
TGTGCCACCTGGACAGGGAGGGACTCTGGAAACACCATATATTTT
>NA|NA|TRBJ2-5|TRBV7-9
CASSLGPEGGETQYF
TGTGCCAGCAGCTTAGGGCCCGAAGGGGGAGAGACCCAGTACTTC
>few|NA|TRBJ2-5|TRBV28
CASSPLLGAMVQETQYF
TGTGCCAGCAGTCCCCTTTTAGGGGCGATGGTCCAAGAGACCCAGTACTTC
>once|TRBD2|TRBJ2-1|TRBV4-2
CASSQEVGSGREQFF
TGTGCCAGCAGCCAAGAAGTTGGTAGCGGGAGAGAACAGTTCTTC
>NA|TRBD1|TRBJ2-7|TRBV6-1
CASLGQGLRYEQYF
TGTGCCAGCCTGGGACAGGGATTGAGGTACGAGCAGTACTTC
>once|NA|TRBJ1-4|TRBV5-1
CASSLGRVATNEKLFF
TGCGCCAGCAGCTTGGGGCGGGTTGCAACTAATGAAAAACTGTTTTTT
>NA|TRBD1|TRBJ2-7|TRBV19
CASTDRDRANEQYF
TGTGCCAGTACCGACCGGGACAGGGCGAACGAGCAGTACTTC
>NA|TRBD1|TRBJ2-7|TRBV9
CASSVADREGGQYF
TGTGCCAGCAGCGTGGCGGACAGGGAAGGTGGGCAGTACTTC
>NA|TRBD1|TRBJ2-5|TRBV7-8
CASSRTGGTWEQYF
TGTGCCAGCAGCCGGACAGGGGGCACGTGGGAGCAGTACTTC
>NA|NA|TRBJ2-5|TRBV27
CASSLSKIKGDGETQYF
TGTGCCAGCAGTTTATCGAAGATAAAGGGGGACGGAGAGACCCAGTACTTC
>NA|NA|TRBJ2-1|TRBV7-9
CASSLGQNNEQFF
TGTGCCAGCAGCTTAGGGCAAAACAATGAGCAGTTCTTC
>NA|TRBD1|TRBJ1-5|TRBV30
CAWSQTGARQPQHF
TGTGCCTGGAGTCAGACAGGGGCTCGTCAGCCCCAGCATTTT
>NA|NA|TRBJ1-2|TRBV30
CAWSRQLYGYTF
TGTGCCTGGAGTCGACAGCTTTATGGCTACACCTTC
>NA|NA|TRBJ2-5|TRBV5-1
CASSLGQGFQETQYF
TGCGCCAGCAGCTTGGGGCAGGGGTTCCAAGAGACCCAGTACTTC
>NA|TRBD1|TRBJ1-2|TRBV6-4
CASSEGQEGSGYTF
TGTGCCAGCAGTGAGGGACAGGAAGGGAGTGGCTACACCTTC
>NA|TRBD1|TRBJ1-1|TRBV15
CATSRQGAQTEAFF
TGTGCCACCAGCAGACAGGGGGCCCAGACTGAAGCTTTCTTT
>NA|NA|TRBJ2-2|TRBV29-1
CSVGGGIGELFF
TGCAGCGTTGGGGGCGGGATCGGGGAGCTGTTTTTT
>NA|NA|TRBJ1-1|TRBV7-9
CASSGSGTEAFF
TGTGCCAGCAGCGGATCGGGGACTGAAGCTTTCTTT
>NA|NA|TRBJ1-4|TRBV28
CASSQIATGWGNEKLFF
TGTGCCAGCAGTCAAATTGCCACAGGGTGGGGTAATGAAAAACTGTTTTTT
>NA|NA|TRBJ2-1|TRBV5-4
CASSLAVNEQFF
TGTGCCAGCAGCTTGGCGGTCAATGAGCAGTTCTTC
>NA|NA|TRBJ1-1|TRBV9
CASSVVGGVNTEAFF
TGTGCCAGCAGCGTAGTAGGGGGAGTGAACACTGAAGCTTTCTTT
>NA|TRBD2|TRBJ2-5|TRBV7-3
CASSLNLAGLETQYF
TGTGCCAGCAGCTTAAATCTAGCGGGACTGGAGACCCAGTACTTC
>once|NA|TRBJ1-3|TRBV7-6
CASSFGSSGNTIYF
TGTGCCAGCAGCTTTGGCAGCTCTGGAAACACCATATATTTT
>NA|NA|TRBJ1-1|TRBV19
CASSIAQAGEAFF
TGTGCCAGTAGTATAGCACAGGCTGGTGAAGCTTTCTTT
>NA|NA|TRBJ2-1|TRBV28
CASSPKASLGAEQFF
TGTGCCAGCAGCCCAAAGGCTAGTTTAGGCGCTGAGCAGTTCTTC
>few|TRBD2|TRBJ2-7|TRBV6-5
CASRGGAGGLDEQYF
TGTGCCAGCAGAGGGGGAGCGGGAGGGCTAGACGAGCAGTACTTC
>NA|NA|TRBJ2-3|TRBV6-4
CASSVGGATDTQYF
TGTGCCAGCAGTGTAGGGGGAGCCACAGATACGCAGTATTTT
>NA|NA|TRBJ2-7|TRBV19
CASSISDSDSYEQYF
TGTGCCAGTAGCATTTCGGACAGCGATTCCTACGAGCAGTACTTC
>NA|TRBD2|TRBJ2-7|TRBV28
CASRASGRSYEQYF
TGTGCCAGCAGGGCTAGCGGGAGGAGCTACGAGCAGTACTTC
>NA|NA|TRBJ1-5|TRBV6-1
CATFRENNQPQHF
TGTGCCACCTTCCGGGAGAACAATCAGCCCCAGCATTTT
>NA|TRBD1|TRBJ1-5|TRBV6-1
CASSDLPGQGAYQPQHF
TGTGCCAGCAGTGATCTCCCTGGACAGGGGGCGTATCAGCCCCAGCATTTT
>NA|NA|TRBJ2-7|TRBV20-1
CSARRTGEQYF
TGCAGTGCTAGAAGGACTGGCGAGCAGTACTTC
>NA|NA|TRBJ2-7|TRBV15
CATSRQPDPEGQYF
TGTGCCACCAGCCGCCAACCCGACCCCGAGGGGCAGTACTTC
>NA|TRBD2|TRBJ2-1|TRBV4-3
CASSRLAGGPNEQFF
TGCGCCAGCAGCCGACTAGCGGGAGGGCCTAATGAGCAGTTCTTC
>NA|TRBD2|TRBJ2-1|TRBV7-3
CASSLGAGGQNEQFF
TGTGCCAGCAGCTTAGGAGCGGGGGGGCAGAATGAGCAGTTCTTC
>NA|NA|TRBJ2-3|TRBV5-6
CASSFRQTSTDTQYF
TGTGCCAGCAGCTTTAGACAGACTAGCACAGATACGCAGTATTTT
>NA|TRBD1|TRBJ1-5|TRBV6-6
CASSPQGGRQPQHF
TGTGCCAGCAGTCCCCAGGGGGGCCGGCAGCCCCAGCATTTT
>NA|TRBD1|TRBJ1-3|TRBV10-3
CAISATDRVAGNTIYF
TGTGCCATCAGTGCCACTGACAGGGTGGCAGGAAACACCATATATTTT